The sequence of this T cell receptor beta chain was determined in a study of shared clonotypes between healthy human individuals. Comment on this clone: Antigen unknown.

This CDR3 region has 12 residues. Germline V gene sequence: CDR1 SNHLY, CDR2 FYNNEI. Trimming took 7 bases from V and 4 from J; bases not matched to a gene: 3. Whole-study findings and limits: Clonotype sharing among the donors was expected to vary with sequencing depth. The study sampled only blood, and tissue repertoires likely differ.

Clones were read by immunoSEQ multiplex PCR, and TCRdb kept only the in-frame ones, dropping some. The sample records some 1.5 million clones, roughly 97% being singletons. This sequence joins TRBV2 and TRBJ1-2; 7 bases match TRBD1. The material sequenced was naive CD4+ T cells sorted from blood. This sample's subset: CD45RA+ positively selected. The TCR originated in a man aged 25-45 years in good health. CDR3 sequence: CASKRDSYGYTF. In DNA form, the CDR3 reads TGTGCCAGCAAAAGGGACAGCTATGGCTACACCTTC.